The entry below gives a single T cell receptor (beta chain) sequence along with its context. TRB rearrangements were amplified by touch-down multiplex PCR with mixed TRB-A/B primers. Using the multiplex PCR reads, TCRdb records one entry per CDR3 protein without DNA. Its listing shows under 7,500 distinct CDR3 sequences. The data were obtained in a study of T cell clusters in autoimmune cytopenias. TRB was amplified from 250 ng of peripheral blood genomic DNA per sample. Germline V gene lookup returns CDR1 SQVTM and CDR2 ANQGSEA. This CDR3 is 11 amino acids long. The sequence came from a human donor with an autoimmune cytopenia or autoimmune hepatitis (not recorded which). The sequenced sample consisted of peripheral blood. V usage is TRBV29-1 and J usage is TRBJ1-1; as DNA is missing, the TRBD1 call by TCRdb cannot be tested. CDR3 in amino acids: CSAQGPTEAFF.